The rows below give T cell receptor beta chains drawn from one sample of a study of cytomegalovirus exposure and HLA in healthy donors. The data were produced by immunoSEQ multiplex PCR, yet TCRdb's version contains in-frame clones alone and is incomplete. The sample lists under 200,000 clones, approximately 88% occurring once. The sample consisted of PBMCs. The origin of the receptors is a man aged 25 to 40 in good health and CMV-seronegative. The CDR3 runs from the conserved cysteine through the conserved F or W. D genes are given only for firm matches. Size values are once, few and many counts, or a class for expanded clones, and some rows have none.

TRBV5-1	-	TRBJ1-6	-	15	CASSLGVLVVSPLHF	TGCGCCAGCAGCTTGGGAGTGTTGGTGGTTTCACCCCTCCACTTT
TRBV25-1	-	TRBJ2-3	TRBD2	13	CASRGTSADTQYF	TGTGCCAGCAGGGGGACTAGTGCAGATACGCAGTATTTT
TRBV23-1	-	TRBJ1-5	TRBD1	15	CASSQWTGRNQPQHF	TGCGCCAGCAGTCAATGGACAGGGCGGAATCAGCCCCAGCATTTT
TRBV21-1	-	TRBJ1-4	-	13	CASSKGTGEKLFF	TGTGCCAGCAGCAAAGGGACAGGGGAAAAACTGTTTTTT
TRBV4-1	-	TRBJ2-1	-	18	CASSQELGAAQTYNEQFF	TGCGCCAGCAGCCAAGAATTGGGAGCGGCCCAGACCTACAATGAGCAGTTCTTC
TRBV7-2	-	TRBJ1-5	-	12	CASSSSTLPQHF	TGTGCCAGCAGCTCCAGTACCCTCCCCCAGCATTTT
TRBV6-1	-	TRBJ1-1	-	13	CASSVDRFTEAFF	TGTGCCAGCAGTGTCGACAGGTTCACTGAAGCTTTCTTT
TRBV27	-	TRBJ2-7	TRBD2	16	CASSGGGLASPYEQYF	TGTGCCAGCAGTGGGGGGGGACTAGCGTCCCCCTACGAGCAGTACTTC
TRBV6-5	once	TRBJ2-7	-	14	CASSTNRNFFEQYF	TGTGCCAGCAGTACTAACAGGAACTTCTTCGAGCAGTACTTC
TRBV14	-	TRBJ1-1	-	14	CASSQVGGNTEAFF	TGTGCCAGCAGCCAAGTTGGAGGGAACACTGAAGCTTTCTTT
TRBV27	-	TRBJ2-1	-	14	CASTLGAIYNEQFF	TGTGCCAGCACCCTCGGTGCGATCTACAATGAGCAGTTCTTC
TRBV20-1	-	TRBJ2-1	-	11	CSARDGGGQFF	TGCAGTGCTAGAGATGGGGGAGGGCAGTTCTTC
TRBV9	-	TRBJ1-6	TRBD1	15	CASSVGDRAHSPLHF	TGTGCCAGCAGCGTAGGGGACAGGGCCCATTCACCCCTCCACTTT
TRBV7-2	-	TRBJ1-6	-	15	CASSLGGRVSSPLHF	TGTGCCAGCAGCTTAGGGGGCAGGGTTAGTTCACCCCTCCACTTT
TRBV6-1	-	TRBJ1-5	-	13	CASSEAGFQPQHF	TGTGCCAGCAGTGAAGCGGGCTTTCAGCCCCAGCATTTT
TRBV5-4	-	TRBJ2-1	TRBD2	17	CASSLAGGLARKDEQFF	TGTGCCAGCAGCTTGGCCGGGGGACTAGCGAGGAAGGATGAGCAGTTCTTC
TRBV10-3	-	TRBJ1-5	-	17	CAISETPRGNSNQPQHF	TGTGCCATCAGTGAGACCCCTAGGGGGAATAGCAATCAGCCCCAGCATTTT
TRBV9	once	TRBJ2-3	TRBD2	17	CASSVGGGAGVADTQYF	TGTGCCAGCAGCGTAGGGGGGGGAGCGGGGGTTGCAGATACGCAGTATTTT
TRBV1	-	TRBJ2-2	-	18	CTSSQDGTSGSLAGELFF	TGCACCAGCAGCCAAGACGGCACTAGCGGGAGCTTAGCCGGGGAGCTGTTTTTT
TRBV11-3	-	TRBJ1-1	-	16	CASSLSRGGTNTEAFF	TGTGCCAGCAGCTTATCACGAGGCGGAACGAACACTGAAGCTTTCTTT
TRBV19	-	TRBJ2-7	TRBD2	14	CASSPRGLATEQYF	TGTGCCAGTAGTCCCAGGGGACTAGCTACCGAGCAGTACTTC
TRBV11-2	-	TRBJ2-5	TRBD2	16	CASSLVGLAGIETQYF	TGTGCCAGCAGCTTAGTGGGTCTAGCGGGGATAGAGACCCAGTACTTC
TRBV19	-	TRBJ1-5	TRBD1	15	CASSIGAGGGQPQHF	TGTGCCAGTAGTATAGGAGCAGGGGGCGGTCAGCCCCAGCATTTT
TRBV11-1	-	TRBJ2-1	TRBD2	16	CASSPLTSGIGNEQFF	TGTGCCAGCAGCCCCTTGACTAGCGGGATAGGCAATGAGCAGTTCTTC
TRBV7-9	few	TRBJ1-5	TRBD1	16	CASSLDAGGMNQPQHF	TGTGCCAGCAGCTTAGACGCAGGGGGCATGAATCAGCCCCAGCATTTT
TRBV9	-	TRBJ2-1	TRBD2	18	CASSVVLAGVPGYNEQFF	TGTGCCAGCAGCGTAGTGTTAGCGGGAGTCCCGGGGTACAATGAGCAGTTCTTC
TRBV7-2	-	TRBJ1-5	-	16	CASSKTSGVWSQPQHF	TGTGCCAGCAGCAAGACCTCAGGGGTCTGGAGTCAGCCCCAGCATTTT
TRBV6-7	-	TRBJ2-3	TRBD2	17	CASSYSRLAGTADTQYF	TGTGCCAGCAGTTACTCGAGGCTAGCGGGGACTGCAGATACGCAGTATTTT
TRBV9	-	TRBJ2-7	-	16	CASSVASLTVPYEQYF	TGTGCCAGCAGCGTAGCCTCCCTGACAGTCCCCTACGAGCAGTACTTC
TRBV4-1	once	TRBJ1-5	TRBD1	16	CASLPEPGQGGQPQHF	TGCGCCAGCCTGCCGGAGCCGGGACAGGGTGGCCAGCCCCAGCATTTT
TRBV11-2	-	TRBJ2-5	TRBD1	14	CASSFGTVMETQYF	TGTGCCAGCAGCTTTGGGACAGTTATGGAGACCCAGTACTTC
TRBV5-8	-	TRBJ1-1	-	13	CASSFTGNTEAFF	TGTGCCAGCAGCTTTACAGGGAACACTGAAGCTTTCTTT
TRBV18	-	TRBJ1-6	-	13	CASSPMRGSPLHF	TGTGCCAGCTCACCAATGCGGGGGTCACCCCTCCACTTT
TRBV6-5	-	TRBJ2-1	TRBD1	15	CASSYAGTGDNEQFF	TGTGCCAGCAGTTACGCCGGGACAGGGGACAATGAGCAGTTCTTC